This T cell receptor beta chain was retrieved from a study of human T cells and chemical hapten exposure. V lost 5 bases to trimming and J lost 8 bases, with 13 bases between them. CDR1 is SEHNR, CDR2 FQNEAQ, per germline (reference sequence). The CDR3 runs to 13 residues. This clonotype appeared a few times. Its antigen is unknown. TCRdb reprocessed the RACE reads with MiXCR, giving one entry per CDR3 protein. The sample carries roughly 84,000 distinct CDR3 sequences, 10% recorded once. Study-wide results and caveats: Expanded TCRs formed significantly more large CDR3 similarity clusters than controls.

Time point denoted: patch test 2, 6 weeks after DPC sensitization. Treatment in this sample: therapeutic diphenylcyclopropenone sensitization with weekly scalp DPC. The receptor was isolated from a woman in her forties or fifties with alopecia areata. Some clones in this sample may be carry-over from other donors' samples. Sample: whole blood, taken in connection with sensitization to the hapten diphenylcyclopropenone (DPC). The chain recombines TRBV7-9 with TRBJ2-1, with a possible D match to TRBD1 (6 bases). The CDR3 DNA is TGTGCCAGCAGCGGTAATAAGGGGGATGAGCAGTTCTTC. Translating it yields CASSGNKGDEQFF.